These 3 T cell receptor beta chains were all obtained from the same sample, sequenced in a study of early stage breast cancer tumors. Using immunoSEQ multiplex PCR, the repertoire was profiled, and TCRdb retains in-frame clones only, with some absent. Of 8,500 to 10,000 clones detected, around 76% appear once; the ten largest clones hold approximately 10%. Sequencing was done on a sample of normal breast tissue next to the tumor. All receptors come from a person aged 40-50 years with breast cancer.

This clone has just one count. The V call is TRBV20-1, the J call TRBJ1-3; D uncertain. The CDR3 consists of 11 residues. Trimming took 7 bases from V and 4 from J, leaving 8 bases between them. Germline CDR1 reads DFQATT; CDR2 reads SNEGSKA (reference sequence). The CDR3 protein is CSVSQGNTIYF. Here the CDR3 DNA reads TGCAGTGTTTCGCAGGGAAACACCATATATTTT.

The CDR3 here is CASGEYEQYF. The CDR3 nucleotides are TGTGCCAGCGGGGAATACGAGCAGTACTTC. V is TRBV2 and J is TRBJ2-5; D ambiguous. The J call may be faulty, since TRBJ2-7 better matches the DNA end. There are 10 residues in the CDR3. The V gene's germline CDR1 is SNHLY and CDR2 FYNNEI.

This chain connects TRBV6-1 to TRBJ2-1; the D gene could be TRBD1 or TRBD2 (5 bases each). The CDR3 has 12 residues. The V gene lost 11 bases and the J gene lost 8 bases, with 16 bases spanning the gap. The germline gives CDR1 MNHNS, CDR2 SASEGT. CDR3 sequence reads: CAGSRGVHEQFF. The CDR3 DNA reads as TGTGCCGGCTCCCGAGGGGTCCATGAGCAGTTCTTC.